The sequence of this TCR beta chain was determined in a study of blood T cell repertoires in COVID-19. Only in-frame clones appear in the TCRdb table, and some are missing; sequencing was by immunoSEQ multiplex PCR. The table includes a few hundred thousand clones, approximately 80% detected once. J lost 7 bases, V lost 5 bases, and 17 bases had no gene match. The CDR3 is made up of 16 amino acids. CDR1 and CDR2 (germline): SSHAT, FNYEAQ (reference sequence). The specimen sequenced was PBMCs or T cells enriched from blood (not recorded which). The sequence was obtained from a man aged 30-40 years with acute COVID-19. The chain uses TRBV7-7 and TRBJ2-7, with 7 bases fitting TRBD1. This CDR3 is CASSPTLDRPALEQYF. The CDR3 coding sequence is TGTGCCAGCAGCCCAACCCTGGACAGGCCTGCGCTGGAGCAGTACTTC.